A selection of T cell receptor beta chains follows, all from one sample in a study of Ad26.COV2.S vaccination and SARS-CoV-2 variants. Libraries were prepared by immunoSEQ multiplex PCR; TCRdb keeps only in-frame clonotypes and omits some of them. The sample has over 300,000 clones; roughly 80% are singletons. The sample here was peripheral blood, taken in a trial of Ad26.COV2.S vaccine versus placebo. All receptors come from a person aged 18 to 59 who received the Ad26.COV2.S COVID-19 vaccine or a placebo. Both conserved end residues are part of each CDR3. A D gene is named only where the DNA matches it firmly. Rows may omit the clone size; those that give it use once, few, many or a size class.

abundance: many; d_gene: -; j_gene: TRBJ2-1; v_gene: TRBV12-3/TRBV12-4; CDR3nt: TGTGCCAGCACCCTGTACGCTGAGCAGTTCTTC; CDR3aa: CASTLYAEQFF
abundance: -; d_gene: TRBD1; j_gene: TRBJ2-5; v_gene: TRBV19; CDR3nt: TGTGCCAGTAGCGACTCCAGGGGGTTAGGAGAGACCCAGTACTTC; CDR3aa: CASSDSRGLGETQYF
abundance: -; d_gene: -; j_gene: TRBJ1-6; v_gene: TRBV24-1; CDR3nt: TGTGCCACCAGTGACCAGGGGCCCAACCCCCTAAATTCACCCCTCCACTTT; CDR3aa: CATSDQGPNPLNSPLHF
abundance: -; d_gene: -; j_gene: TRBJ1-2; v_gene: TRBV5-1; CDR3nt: TGCGCCAGCAGCCCGACTGCATGGGGGCACTATGGCTACACCTTC; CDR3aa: CASSPTAWGHYGYTF
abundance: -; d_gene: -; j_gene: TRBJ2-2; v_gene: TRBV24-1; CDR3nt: TGTGCCACCAGTGAAGCCGGGGGTAACACCGGGGAGCTGTTTTTT; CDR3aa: CATSEAGGNTGELFF
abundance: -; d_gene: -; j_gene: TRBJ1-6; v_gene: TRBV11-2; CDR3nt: TGTGCCAGCAGCTTAGGCTACAATTCACCCCTCCACTTT; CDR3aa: CASSLGYNSPLHF
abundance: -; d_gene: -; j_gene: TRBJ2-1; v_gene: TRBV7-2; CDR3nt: TGTGCCAGCAGCCGCTCTGGAGATCCCTACAATGAGCAGTTCTTC; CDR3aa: CASSRSGDPYNEQFF
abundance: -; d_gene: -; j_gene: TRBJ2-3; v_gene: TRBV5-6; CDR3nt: TGTGCCAGCACCCTAGCTCCAGGCATAGATACGCAGTATTTT; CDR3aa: CASTLAPGIDTQYF
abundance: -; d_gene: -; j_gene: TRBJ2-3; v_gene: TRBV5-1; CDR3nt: TGCGCCAGCAGCTTGCAGGGGCGCACAGATACGCAGTATTTT; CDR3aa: CASSLQGRTDTQYF
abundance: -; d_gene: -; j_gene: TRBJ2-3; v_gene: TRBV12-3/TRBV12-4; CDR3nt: TGTGCCAGCAGACTATCGTATCTAGGGGCGCAGTATTTT; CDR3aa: CASRLSYLGAQYF
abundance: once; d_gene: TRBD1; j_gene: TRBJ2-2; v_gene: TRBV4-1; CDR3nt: TGCGCCAGCAGCCGCCCGGGACAGTCGAACACCGGGGAGCTGTTTTTT; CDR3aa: CASSRPGQSNTGELFF